Given below is one T cell receptor (beta chain) in context. TCRdb's table, derived via immunoSEQ multiplex PCR, lists solely in-frame clones and lacks some. Of about 70,000 clones in the sample, approximately 94% were seen once. This sample was taken from a study of technical replicates of blood from several donors. This TCR was recovered from a human donor in good health. The sample comprised T cells isolated from PBMCs.

CDR3 sequence reads: CASVFDSYGYTF. The DNA of the CDR3 is TGTGCCAGCGTCTTCGACAGCTATGGCTACACCTTC. The rearrangement links TRBV6-5 to TRBJ1-2; D may be TRBD1 (5 bases). The CDR3 loop spans 12 amino acids. The germline gives CDR1 MNHEY, CDR2 SVGAGI. Trimming took off 8 bases at V and 4 bases at J, with 11 bases between the two ends.